This T cell receptor (beta chain) stems from a study of human T cells and chemical hapten exposure. This clonotype was detected a few times. MiXCR was run by TCRdb on the 5' RACE reads, yielding one entry per CDR3 protein. Of approximately 140,000 distinct CDR3 sequences listed, about 4% were seen once; the top ten hold under 1.5%. From whole blood left unfractionated, total RNA was extracted. V shed 3 bases and J 2 bases; nucleotides not matched to a gene: 2. The CDR3 contains 15 residues. The germline V gene encodes CDR1 SNHLY and CDR2 FYNNEI. The chain links TRBV2 to TRBJ2-1; TRBD2 matches at 9 bases. The sequence derives from a female donor in good health. The CDR3: CASSDSGGPYNEQFF. As DNA, the CDR3 is TGTGCCAGCAGTGATAGCGGGGGTCCCTACAATGAGCAGTTCTTC.